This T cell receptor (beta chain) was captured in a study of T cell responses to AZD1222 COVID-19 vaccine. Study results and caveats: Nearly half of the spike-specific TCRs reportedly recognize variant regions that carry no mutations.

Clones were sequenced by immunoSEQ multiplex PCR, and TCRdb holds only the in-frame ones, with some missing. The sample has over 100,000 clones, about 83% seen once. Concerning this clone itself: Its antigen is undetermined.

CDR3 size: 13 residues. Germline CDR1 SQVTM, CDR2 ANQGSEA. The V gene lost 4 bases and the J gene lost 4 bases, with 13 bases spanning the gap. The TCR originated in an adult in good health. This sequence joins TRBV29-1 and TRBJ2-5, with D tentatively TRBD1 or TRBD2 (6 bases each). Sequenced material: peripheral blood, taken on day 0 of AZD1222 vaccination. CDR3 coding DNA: TGCAGCGTTGTCAGTGGAGGGGGAGAGACCCAGTACTTC. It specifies CSVVSGGGETQYF.